This TCR beta chain was captured in a study of preoperative IRX-2 immunotherapy in early breast cancer. Treatment of the sample: preoperative locoregional IRX-2 cytokine immunotherapy. Patients received preoperative, locoregional IRX-2 cytokine immunotherapy in a phase Ib study. The method was immunoSEQ multiplex PCR; TCRdb's version includes in-frame clones alone and lacks a portion of them. The sample lists over 60,000 clones, roughly 95% occurring once. The V gene's germline CDR1 is SGHTA and CDR2 FQGTGA. The V gene end was trimmed by 5 bases and the J gene end by 3 bases; junction bases not matched to a gene: 5. The CDR3 has 15 amino acids.

The receptor's source is a human donor with breast cancer. The biological material was taken from a patient treated with IRX-2 immunotherapy. This chain joins TRBV7-3 and TRBJ2-1; 9 bases are a match to TRBD2. CDR3 region: CASSAGTSLYNEQFF. For the CDR3, the DNA is TGTGCCAGCAGCGCCGGGACTAGCCTCTACAATGAGCAGTTCTTC.